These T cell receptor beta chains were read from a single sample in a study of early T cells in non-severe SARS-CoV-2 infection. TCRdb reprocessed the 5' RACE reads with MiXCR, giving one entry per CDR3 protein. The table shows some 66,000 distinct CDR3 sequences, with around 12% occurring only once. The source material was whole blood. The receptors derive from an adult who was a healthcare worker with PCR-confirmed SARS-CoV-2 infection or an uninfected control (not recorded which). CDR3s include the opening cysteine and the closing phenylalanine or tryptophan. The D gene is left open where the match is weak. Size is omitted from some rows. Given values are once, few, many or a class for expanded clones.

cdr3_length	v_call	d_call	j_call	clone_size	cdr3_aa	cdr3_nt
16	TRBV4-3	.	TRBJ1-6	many	CASSQESSQANSPLHF	TGCGCCAGCAGCCAAGAATCATCACAGGCAAATTCACCCCTCCACTTT
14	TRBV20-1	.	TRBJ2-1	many	CSARDPAGGNEQFF	TGCAGTGCTAGAGATCCAGCGGGTGGCAATGAGCAGTTCTTC
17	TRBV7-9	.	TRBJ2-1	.	CASSLALVGRSYNEQFF	TGTGCCAGCAGCTTAGCGCTGGTGGGACGCTCCTACAATGAGCAGTTCTTC
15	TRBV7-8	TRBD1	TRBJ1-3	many	CASSGGTGSGNTIYF	TGTGCCAGCAGCGGCGGGACAGGGAGTGGAAACACCATATATTTT
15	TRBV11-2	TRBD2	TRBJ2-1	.	CVSSFRGLAGNEQFF	TGTGTCAGCAGCTTTAGGGGACTAGCGGGGAATGAGCAGTTCTTC
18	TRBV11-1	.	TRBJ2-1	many	CASSLVLFSGSAYNEQFF	TGTGCCAGCAGCTTAGTTCTATTCAGCGGTTCTGCCTACAATGAGCAGTTCTTC
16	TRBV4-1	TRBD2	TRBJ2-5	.	CASSRTTSGRKETQYF	TGCGCCAGCAGCCGGACTACTAGCGGGAGAAAAGAGACCCAGTACTTC
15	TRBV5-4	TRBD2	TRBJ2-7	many	CASSLASGGPSEQYF	TGTGCCAGCAGCTTGGCCAGCGGGGGACCTTCCGAGCAGTACTTC
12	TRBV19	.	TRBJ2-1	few	CATSDRYNEQFF	TGTGCCACCTCGGACAGATACAATGAGCAGTTCTTC
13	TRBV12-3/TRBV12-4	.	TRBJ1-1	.	CASSLPQNTEAFF	TGTGCCAGCAGTTTACCCCAGAACACTGAAGCTTTCTTT
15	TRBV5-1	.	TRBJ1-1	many	CASSLGSSGNTEAFF	TGCGCCAGCAGCTTGGGTAGCTCGGGGAACACTGAAGCTTTCTTT
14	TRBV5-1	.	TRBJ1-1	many	CASSGTGMNTEAFF	TGCGCCAGCAGCGGGACCGGGATGAACACTGAAGCTTTCTTT
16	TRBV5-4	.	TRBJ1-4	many	CASSFSLQGGPEKLFF	TGTGCCAGCAGCTTTTCCTTACAGGGCGGTCCCGAAAAACTGTTTTTT
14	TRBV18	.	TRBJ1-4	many	CASSPGYANEKLFF	TGTGCCAGCTCACCCGGGTACGCTAATGAAAAACTGTTTTTT
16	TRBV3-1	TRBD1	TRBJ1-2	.	CASSRTQDRGLRGYTF	TGTGCCAGCAGCCGTACCCAGGACAGGGGTTTGAGAGGCTACACCTTC
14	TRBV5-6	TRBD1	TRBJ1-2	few	CASSLRQGGYGYTF	TGTGCCAGCAGTCTCCGACAGGGCGGGTATGGCTACACCTTC
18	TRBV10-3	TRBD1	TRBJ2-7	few	CAISDPRDRGYGSYEQYF	TGTGCCATCAGTGACCCCCGGGACAGGGGATATGGATCCTACGAGCAGTACTTC
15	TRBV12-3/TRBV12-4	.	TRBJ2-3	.	CASSSGFRSTDMQYF	TGTGCCAGCAGTTCTGGATTTAGGAGCACAGATATGCAGTATTTT
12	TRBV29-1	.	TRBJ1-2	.	CSVRHLNYGYTF	TGCAGCGTGAGGCATCTTAACTATGGCTACACCTTC
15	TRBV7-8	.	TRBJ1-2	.	CASSSRVSGPDGYTF	TGTGCCAGCAGCTCCCGGGTCTCCGGCCCCGACGGCTACACCTTC
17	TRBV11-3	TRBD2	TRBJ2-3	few	CASSLGLAGGQTDTQYF	TGTGCCAGCAGCCTCGGACTAGCGGGGGGGCAGACAGATACGCAGTATTTT
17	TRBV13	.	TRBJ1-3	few	CASSLVGGTRYGNTIYF	TGTGCCAGCAGCTTAGTCGGCGGGACACGATATGGAAACACCATATATTTT
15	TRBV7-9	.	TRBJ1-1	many	CASSLLEGYSTEAFF	TGTGCCAGCAGCTTATTGGAGGGTTATTCGACTGAAGCTTTCTTT
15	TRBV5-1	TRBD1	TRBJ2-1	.	CASSVVGTGGNEQFF	TGCGCCAGCAGCGTTGTCGGGACAGGGGGCAATGAGCAGTTCTTC
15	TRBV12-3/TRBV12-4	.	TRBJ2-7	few	CASSLGQGAPYEQYF	TGTGCCAGCAGTTTAGGACAAGGGGCCCCCTACGAGCAGTACTTC
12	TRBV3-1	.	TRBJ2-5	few	CASSRGTETQYF	TGTGCCAGCAGCCGGGGGACCGAGACCCAGTACTTC
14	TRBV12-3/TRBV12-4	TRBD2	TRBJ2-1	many	CASSSGLAGNEQFF	TGTGCCAGCAGTTCGGGACTAGCGGGTAATGAGCAGTTCTTC
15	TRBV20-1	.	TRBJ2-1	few	CSAPSISASYNEQFF	TGCAGTGCTCCAAGTATTAGCGCATCTTACAATGAGCAGTTCTTC
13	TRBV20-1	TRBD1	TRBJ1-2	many	CSARQTGSWGYTF	TGCAGTGCTAGACAGACAGGGAGTTGGGGCTACACCTTC
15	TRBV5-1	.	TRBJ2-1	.	CASSLALSVYNEQFF	TGCGCCAGCAGCTTGGCTTTGTCCGTTTACAATGAGCAGTTCTTC
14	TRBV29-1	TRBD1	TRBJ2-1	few	CSVDGQGALSEQFF	TGCAGCGTTGATGGCCAGGGGGCTTTAAGTGAGCAGTTCTTC
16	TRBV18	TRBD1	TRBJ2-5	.	CASSGPPGTGQETQYF	TGTGCCAGCTCGGGTCCGCCTGGGACAGGGCAAGAGACCCAGTACTTC
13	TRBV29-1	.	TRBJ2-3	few	CSGQDGRTDTQYF	TGCAGCGGCCAGGACGGACGGACAGATACGCAGTATTTT
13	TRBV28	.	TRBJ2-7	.	CASIARVGYEQYF	TGTGCCAGCATCGCGAGGGTTGGGTACGAGCAGTACTTC
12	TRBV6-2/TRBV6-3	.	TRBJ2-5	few	CASRNPQETQYF	TGTGCCAGCAGGAACCCCCAAGAGACCCAGTACTTC
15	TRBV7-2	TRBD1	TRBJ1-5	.	CASSPTGTVDQPQHF	TGTGCCAGCAGCCCTACCGGGACAGTCGATCAGCCCCAGCATTTT
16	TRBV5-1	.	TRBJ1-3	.	CASSFTGPISGNTIYF	TGCGCCAGCAGCTTCACAGGGCCAATCTCTGGAAACACCATATATTTT
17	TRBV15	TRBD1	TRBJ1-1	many	CATSSVIGAGGLAEAFF	TGTGCCACCAGCAGTGTAATTGGGGCAGGGGGCTTGGCTGAAGCTTTCTTT
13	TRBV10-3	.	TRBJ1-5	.	CAIRGLEDQPQHF	TGTGCCATCAGAGGCCTAGAAGATCAGCCCCAGCATTTT
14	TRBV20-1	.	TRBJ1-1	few	CSARGQGSVTEAFF	TGCAGTGCTAGAGGCCAGGGGAGTGTTACTGAAGCTTTCTTT
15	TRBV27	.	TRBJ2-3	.	CASRAWAALEDTQYF	TGTGCCAGCAGAGCCTGGGCGGCCCTCGAGGATACGCAGTATTTT
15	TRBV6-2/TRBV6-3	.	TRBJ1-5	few	CASSYSAGAHQPQHF	TGTGCCAGCAGTTACTCGGCCGGGGCCCATCAGCCCCAGCATTTT
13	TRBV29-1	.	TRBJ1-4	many	CSVAGGPWEKLFF	TGCAGCGTTGCGGGGGGGCCATGGGAAAAACTGTTTTTT
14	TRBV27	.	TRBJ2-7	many	CASSLFKSPYEQYF	TGTGCCAGCAGTTTATTTAAATCTCCCTACGAGCAGTACTTC
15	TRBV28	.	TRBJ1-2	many	CASSLVGATNYGYTF	TGTGCCAGCAGTTTAGTAGGGGCCACTAACTATGGCTACACCTTC